The present T cell receptor (beta chain) was sequenced within a study of shared clonotypes between healthy human individuals. This table comes from immunoSEQ multiplex PCR, and its TCRdb copy is limited to in-frame clones, with some not included. The sample consists of approximately 350,000 clones, roughly 70% of them appearing once. Germline loops: CDR1 SGHKS, CDR2 YYEKEE (reference sequence). The CDR3 runs 16 residues. The V gene end was trimmed by 3 bases and the J gene end by 6 bases; junction bases not matched to a gene: 12. The sequencing input was memory CD4+ T cells sorted from blood. This sample's subset: CD45RA-negative fraction. The sequence was obtained from a man aged 25-40 years in good health. The chain combines TRBV5-5 with TRBJ1-1; 9 positions match TRBD1. The CDR3 loop reads CASSSGTGRGTAEAFF. Written as DNA, the CDR3 is TGTGCCAGCAGCTCCGGGACAGGGAGGGGAACGGCTGAAGCTTTCTTT.